This TCR beta chain appears in the sequencing data of a study of blood T cell repertoires in COVID-19. Turning to the study itself: Samples representing acute and convalescent COVID-19 were sourced from the United States, Italy and Spain. T cells, B-cell-depleted T cells, or PBMCs supplied cDNA or gDNA.

In germline, CDR1 is KGHDR, CDR2 SFDVKD. The ends were cut back, 6 bases at V and 8 bases at J, with 16 bases in the middle. The CDR3 runs 14 residues. In the authors' workflow: Amplification from reference gene primers served as the basis for estimated nucleated cell counts. Measured with immunoSEQ multiplex PCR; TCRdb has only the in-frame clones, and not every one. The DNA was the basis for D and trimming; V, J and clone size are from that table. The sample comprises about 260,000 clones, approximately 86% of which are singletons, and about 0.7% rests with the top ten. This receptor was taken from a human donor in a cohort sampled during active COVID-19. V is TRBV24-1 and J is TRBJ2-1; TRBD2 might be the D (6 bases). Sequencing input: peripheral blood. CDR3 nucleotides: TGTGCCACCAGTCTTAGCGGCCAGACGGATGAGCAGTTCTTC. This encodes CATSLSGQTDEQFF.